The present TCR beta chain was sequenced within a study of blood T cell repertoires in COVID-19. Whole-study context: T cells, B-cell-depleted T cells, or PBMCs provided the cDNA or gDNA that served as material.

Sequencing was performed with immunoSEQ multiplex PCR; in TCRdb, only in-frame clones are kept and a portion is missing. The sample contains around 30,000 clones, roughly 85% of which appear only once. This receptor was obtained from a human donor in a cohort sampled during active COVID-19. Sequenced: peripheral blood.

CDR3: CASSYREYQETQYF. The CDR3 region has the DNA TGTGCCAGCAGTTACCGGGAGTACCAAGAGACCCAGTACTTC. The rearrangement links TRBV6-5 to TRBJ2-5; TRBD2 might be the D (6 bases). The length of the CDR3 is 14 residues. CDR1 and CDR2 from the germline V gene are MNHEY and SVGAGI. Trimming removed 2 bases from V and 0 bases from J, with 7 bases in between.